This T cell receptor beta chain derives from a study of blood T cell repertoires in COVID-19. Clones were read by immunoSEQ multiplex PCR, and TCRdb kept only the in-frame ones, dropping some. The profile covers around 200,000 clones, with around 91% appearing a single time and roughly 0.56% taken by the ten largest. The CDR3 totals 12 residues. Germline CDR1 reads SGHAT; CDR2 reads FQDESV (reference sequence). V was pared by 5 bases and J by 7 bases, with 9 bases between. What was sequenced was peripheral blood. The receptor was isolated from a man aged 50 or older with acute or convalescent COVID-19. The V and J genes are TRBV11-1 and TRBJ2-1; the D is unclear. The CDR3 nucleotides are TGTGCCAGCAGCCGGAGTCGGAATGAGCAGTTCTTC. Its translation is CASSRSRNEQFF.